The rows below give T cell receptor beta chains drawn from one sample of a study of graft-versus-host responses after intestinal transplantation. Assay: immunoSEQ multiplex PCR; the TCRdb copy retains only in-frame clones and omits some. The sample lists more than 90,000 clones, over 85% occurring once. These TCRs are of unknown antigen specificity. Specimen: unstimulated CD4+ T cells sorted from spleen or lymph node cells, collected before transplant. The origin of the receptors is a human donor who was the organ donor for an intestinal transplant. The CDR3 runs from the conserved cysteine through the conserved F or W. The order of the fields is CDR3 DNA, CDR3 protein, CDR3 length, D gene, V gene, J gene, clone size. The D gene is left open where the match is weak. Size is stated for part of the rows, as once, few or many counts, or as a class when the clone is expanded.

TGTGCCACCAGCATGAGACGGGGCGAAAAAACTGAAGCTTTCTTT,CATSMRRGEKTEAFF,15,.,TRBV15,TRBJ1-1,.
TGCGCCAGCAGCCAAGTAGGGGCGTACCAAGAGACCCAGTACTTC,CASSQVGAYQETQYF,15,.,TRBV4-3,TRBJ2-5,.
TGCGCCAGCAGTAGGGGAAAGCGGGATTACGCAGATACGCAGTATTTT,CASSRGKRDYADTQYF,16,TRBD2,TRBV10-2,TRBJ2-3,few
TGCAGCGTTGCAGAGGGAGTAAAGGGCTACACCTTC,CSVAEGVKGYTF,12,.,TRBV29-1,TRBJ1-2,.
TGTGCCAGCAGCTTAATTCGCACCGGGGAGCTGTTTTTT,CASSLIRTGELFF,13,.,TRBV11-2,TRBJ2-2,.
TGTGCCAGTAGTCGACAGGTGTCCACTGAAGCTTTCTTT,CASSRQVSTEAFF,13,.,TRBV19,TRBJ1-1,.
TGTGCCAGCAGCCGGACAGGGGAGAGCAATCAGCCCCAGCATTTT,CASSRTGESNQPQHF,15,TRBD1,TRBV7-2,TRBJ1-5,.
TGTGCCAGCAGTACCTCCACAGGGATGGGTTCACCCCTCCACTTT,CASSTSTGMGSPLHF,15,.,TRBV6-1,TRBJ1-6,once
TGTGCCGGGCGACTAGCGGGAGGGCTAGTACAAGAGACCCAGTACTTC,CAGRLAGGLVQETQYF,16,TRBD2,TRBV2,TRBJ2-5,.
TGTGCCAGCAGCCGGGACGTCCCACCCTACGAGCAGTACTTC,CASSRDVPPYEQYF,14,.,TRBV9,TRBJ2-7,few
TGCGCCAGCAGCCCCTGGGGGATGCAAGACACTGAAGCTTTCTTT,CASSPWGMQDTEAFF,15,.,TRBV4-1,TRBJ1-1,.
TGTGCCATCAATAATGGACAGGGGGGAGAGCAGTACTTC,CAINNGQGGEQYF,13,TRBD1,TRBV10-3,TRBJ2-7,.
TGTGCCAGCAGCCCGCCCTACACCTACACCTTC,CASSPPYTYTF,11,.,TRBV6-5,TRBJ1-2,.
TGTGCCATCAGTGAGAGGGACAGGGAGTACGAGCAGTACTTC,CAISERDREYEQYF,14,TRBD1,TRBV10-3,TRBJ2-7,.
TGTGCCAGCAGCTTTACCCCCGGGACAGGGGGCTACGAGCAGTACTTC,CASSFTPGTGGYEQYF,16,TRBD1,TRBV7-9,TRBJ2-7,.
TGTGCCAGCAGTTACTCTGCACAGGGCTCCTACGAGCAGTACTTC,CASSYSAQGSYEQYF,15,.,TRBV6-5,TRBJ2-7,.
TGTGCCAGCTCACCCTCGGGGCGGATCTCGGAGCAGTACTTC,CASSPSGRISEQYF,14,.,TRBV18,TRBJ2-7,.
TGTGCCAGCAGTTTACTTTCCGGGTCAGAGACCCAGTACTTC,CASSLLSGSETQYF,14,.,TRBV28,TRBJ2-5,once
TGCGCCAGCAGCCGCCTAGGAAGAAAAACCGGGGAGCTGTTTTTT,CASSRLGRKTGELFF,15,.,TRBV4-1,TRBJ2-2,few
TGTGCCAGCAGCTCGGGACAGACTAACTATGGCTACACCTTC,CASSSGQTNYGYTF,14,TRBD1,TRBV2,TRBJ1-2,.
TGTGCCAGCTCACCACTTACAGGGAAGATAGCCAAAAACATTCAGTACTTC,CASSPLTGKIAKNIQYF,17,.,TRBV18,TRBJ2-4,.
TGTGCCAGCAGTTACGCCGAATCCTCTGGAAACACCATATATTTT,CASSYAESSGNTIYF,15,.,TRBV6-5,TRBJ1-3,.
TGCGCCAGCAGCCATGACCGACTAGCGGGAGGCTACGAGCAGTACTTC,CASSHDRLAGGYEQYF,16,TRBD2,TRBV4-3,TRBJ2-7,.
TGCGCCAGCAGCCCCACTAAGGGTGCAACTAATGAAAAACTGTTTTTT,CASSPTKGATNEKLFF,16,.,TRBV5-1,TRBJ1-4,once
TGTGCCAGCAGTGTCAGGGTAGGACAGCCCCAGCATTTT,CASSVRVGQPQHF,13,.,TRBV2,TRBJ1-5,.
TGCAGCGTTGGCGGACTAGCGAAAGAGACCCAGTACTTC,CSVGGLAKETQYF,13,TRBD2,TRBV29-1,TRBJ2-5,.
TGCGCCAGCAGCCAAGATACAGACTCTGGAAACACCATATATTTT,CASSQDTDSGNTIYF,15,.,TRBV4-3,TRBJ1-3,.
TGTGCCATCAGTGAACCTGGACTAGCGGGTCTGGAGACCCAGTACTTC,CAISEPGLAGLETQYF,16,TRBD2,TRBV10-3,TRBJ2-5,.
TGTGCCAGCAGCTTAATATATCCGGGAGAGACCCAGTACTTC,CASSLIYPGETQYF,14,.,TRBV7-9,TRBJ2-5,.
TGTGCCAGCAGCAGGAAGGCGGGGTTCTATGGCTACACCTTC,CASSRKAGFYGYTF,14,.,TRBV5-6,TRBJ1-2,.
TGCGCCAGCAGCGCGGGATGGTACAATGAGCAGTTCTTC,CASSAGWYNEQFF,13,.,TRBV5-1,TRBJ2-1,.
TGTGCCAGCAGCCGGGACGCACCCTACGAGCAGTACTTC,CASSRDAPYEQYF,13,.,TRBV27,TRBJ2-7,.
TGTGCCAGCAGTAGGACGCGGAACACTGAAGCTTTCTTT,CASSRTRNTEAFF,13,.,TRBV6-4,TRBJ1-1,.
TGTGCCAGCACCAAACGGGTAGATTACGAGCAGTACTTC,CASTKRVDYEQYF,13,.,TRBV11-2,TRBJ2-7,.
TGTGCCAGCAGCTTAGTGGGGACTAGCGGCTCCTACAATGAGCAGTTCTTC,CASSLVGTSGSYNEQFF,17,TRBD2,TRBV7-9,TRBJ2-1,.
TGCGCCAGCAGAGACGCGAGAGACAGGGCCTCTGAAGCTTTCTTT,CASRDARDRASEAFF,15,TRBD1,TRBV5-1,TRBJ1-1,.